The source of this T cell receptor (beta chain) is a study of T cell changes during pregnancy in multiple sclerosis. Profiling relied on immunoSEQ multiplex PCR, and the TCRdb table lists in-frame clones only, not all of them. This sample has tens of thousands of clones, with 80% to 95% found just once. V lost 7 bases, J lost 5 bases, and 8 bases stayed unmatched. Germline-derived CDR1 and CDR2 are LNHDA and SQIVND (reference sequence). CDR3 length equals 14 residues. This clonotype was obtained from a female donor with multiple sclerosis, enrolled in a pregnancy study. The chain has TRBV19 and TRBJ2-1, with 7 nucleotides matching TRBD2. The sequencing here drew on peripheral blood, taken in the first trimester of pregnancy. As DNA, the CDR3 is TGTGCCAGTATGCCGCGGGAGTTCCACAATGAGCAGTTCTTC. It is translated as CASMPREFHNEQFF. Filled out from reference TRBV19 and TRBJ2-1, the complete variable domain reads DGGITQSPKYLFRKEGQNVTLSCEQNLNHDAMYWYRQDPGQGLRLIYYSQIVNDFQKGDIAEGYSVSREKKESFPLTVTSAQKNPTAFYLCASMPREFHNEQFFGPGTRLTVL.